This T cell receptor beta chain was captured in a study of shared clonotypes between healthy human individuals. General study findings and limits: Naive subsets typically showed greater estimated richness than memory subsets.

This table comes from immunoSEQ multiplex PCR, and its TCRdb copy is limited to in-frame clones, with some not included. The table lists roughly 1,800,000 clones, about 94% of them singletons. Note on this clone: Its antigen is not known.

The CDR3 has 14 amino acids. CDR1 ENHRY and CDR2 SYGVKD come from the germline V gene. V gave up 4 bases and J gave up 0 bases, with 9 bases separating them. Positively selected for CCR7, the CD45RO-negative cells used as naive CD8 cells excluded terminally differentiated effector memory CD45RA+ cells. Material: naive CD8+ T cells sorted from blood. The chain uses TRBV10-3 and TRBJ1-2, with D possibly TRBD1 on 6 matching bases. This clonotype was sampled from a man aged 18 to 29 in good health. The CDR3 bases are TGTGCCATCAGTGGTACAGGGACTAACTATGGCTACACCTTC. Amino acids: CAISGTGTNYGYTF.